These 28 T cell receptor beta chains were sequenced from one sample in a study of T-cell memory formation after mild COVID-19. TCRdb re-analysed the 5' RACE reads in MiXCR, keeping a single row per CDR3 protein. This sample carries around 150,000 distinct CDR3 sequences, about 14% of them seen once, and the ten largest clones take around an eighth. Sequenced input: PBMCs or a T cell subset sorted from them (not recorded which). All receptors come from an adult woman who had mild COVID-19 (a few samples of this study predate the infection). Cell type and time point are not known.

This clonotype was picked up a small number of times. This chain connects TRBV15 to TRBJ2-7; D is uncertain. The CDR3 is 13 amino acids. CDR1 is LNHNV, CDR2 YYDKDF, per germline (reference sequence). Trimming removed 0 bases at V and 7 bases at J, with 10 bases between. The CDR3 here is CATSRETLREQYF. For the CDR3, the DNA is TGTGCCACCAGCAGAGAGACCCTTCGGGAGCAGTACTTC.

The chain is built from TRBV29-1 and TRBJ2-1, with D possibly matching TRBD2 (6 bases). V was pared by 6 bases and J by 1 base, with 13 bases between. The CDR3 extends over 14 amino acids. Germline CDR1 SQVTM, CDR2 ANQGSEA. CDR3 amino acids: CSVGEAASYNEQFF. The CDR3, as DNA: TGCAGCGTCGGGGAGGCGGCTTCCTACAATGAGCAGTTCTTC.

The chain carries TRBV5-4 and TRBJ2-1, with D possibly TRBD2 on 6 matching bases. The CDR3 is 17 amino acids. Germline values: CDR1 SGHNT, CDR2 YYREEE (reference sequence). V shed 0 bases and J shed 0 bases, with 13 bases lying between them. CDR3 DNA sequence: TGTGCCAGCAGCTTGGCCGAGCTAGCGAGCTCCTACAATGAGCAGTTCTTC. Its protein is CASSLAELASSYNEQFF.

CDR3 sequence reads: CASTRDSNTEAFF. The CDR3 nucleotides read TGCGCCAGCACTCGGGACAGCAACACTGAAGCTTTCTTT. The V call is TRBV4-3, the J call TRBJ1-1, with 7 bases fitting TRBD1. V dropped 7 bases and J dropped 2; count of bases not matched to a gene: 4. Germline V gene lookup returns CDR1 LGHNA and CDR2 YSLEER. The CDR3 is 13 residues long.

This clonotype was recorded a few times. The CDR3: CSVDSDTDSYEQYF. As DNA, the CDR3 is TGCAGCGTTGATTCTGACACGGATTCCTACGAGCAGTACTTC. This sequence joins TRBV29-1 and TRBJ2-7; D call uncertain. Between the trimmed V and J ends, which lost 3 bases and 1 base, there was a span of 13 bases. Germline V CDR1 and CDR2: SQVTM, ANQGSEA. This CDR3 spans 14 amino acids.

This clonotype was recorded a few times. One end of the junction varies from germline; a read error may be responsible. DNA for the CDR3: TGCGCCAGCAGATTGGTCTCCCTGACCCAAGAGACCCAGTACTTC. This encodes CASRLVSLTQETQYF. The chain links TRBV5-1 to TRBJ2-5; D is uncertain. The CDR3 has 15 amino acids. Germline CDR1 reads SGHRS; CDR2 reads YFSETQ.

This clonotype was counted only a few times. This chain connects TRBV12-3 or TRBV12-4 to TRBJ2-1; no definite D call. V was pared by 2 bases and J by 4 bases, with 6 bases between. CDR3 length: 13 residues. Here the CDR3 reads CASSLTPYNEQFF. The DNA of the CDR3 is TGTGCCAGCAGTTTAACCCCATACAATGAGCAGTTCTTC.

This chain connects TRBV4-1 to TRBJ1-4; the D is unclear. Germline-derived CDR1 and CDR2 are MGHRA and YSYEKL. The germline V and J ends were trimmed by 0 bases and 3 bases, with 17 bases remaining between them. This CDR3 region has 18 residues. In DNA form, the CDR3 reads TGCGCCAGCAGCCAAGATAGCCAAGATATGGCAGCTAATGAAAAACTGTTTTTT. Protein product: CASSQDSQDMAANEKLFF.

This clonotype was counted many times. CDR3 residues: CASSAYPGGWGEQYF. As DNA, the CDR3 is TGTGCCAGCAGCGCCTACCCGGGGGGGTGGGGCGAGCAGTACTTC. The rearrangement uses TRBV11-2 and TRBJ2-7, with 8 bases matching TRBD2. Germline V gene sequence: CDR1 SGHAT, CDR2 FQNNGV. This CDR3 is built from 15 residues. With 5 bases clipped from V and 6 bases from J, the junction kept 12 bases outside the gene matches.

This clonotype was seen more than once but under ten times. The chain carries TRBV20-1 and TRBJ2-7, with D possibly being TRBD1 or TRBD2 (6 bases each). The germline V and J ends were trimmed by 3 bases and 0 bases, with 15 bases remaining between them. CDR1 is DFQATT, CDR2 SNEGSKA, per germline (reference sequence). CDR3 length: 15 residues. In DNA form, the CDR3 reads TGCAGTGCTAGGGGACGGGGGCGGAGCTCCTACGAGCAGTACTTC. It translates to CSARGRGRSSYEQYF.

CDR3 bases: TGTGCCACCAGTGACCCTGACAGGGCAAATGAGCAGTTCTTC. Its translation is CATSDPDRANEQFF. The rearrangement joins TRBV24-1 to TRBJ2-1; 7 positions match TRBD1. The CDR3 is 14 amino acids. V lost 4 bases, J lost 7 bases, and 6 bases stayed unmatched. Germline assignment: CDR1 KGHDR and CDR2 SFDVKD.

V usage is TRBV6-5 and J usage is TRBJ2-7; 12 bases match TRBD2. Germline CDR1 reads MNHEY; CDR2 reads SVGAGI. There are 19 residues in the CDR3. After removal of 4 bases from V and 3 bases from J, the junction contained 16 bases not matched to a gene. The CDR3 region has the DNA TGTGCCAGCAGTTCTCGGACTAGCGGGAATCAGAAATTTCGCTACGAGCAGTACTTC. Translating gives CASSSRTSGNQKFRYEQYF.

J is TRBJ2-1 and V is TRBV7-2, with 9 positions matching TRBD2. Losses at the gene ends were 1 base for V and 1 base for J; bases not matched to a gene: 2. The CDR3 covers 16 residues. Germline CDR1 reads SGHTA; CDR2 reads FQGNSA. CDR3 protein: CASSLVAGASYNEQFF. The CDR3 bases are TGTGCCAGCAGCTTAGTAGCGGGAGCATCCTACAATGAGCAGTTCTTC. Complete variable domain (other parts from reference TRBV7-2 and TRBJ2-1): GAGVSQSPSNKVTEKGKDVELRCDPISGHTALYWYRQSLGQGLEFLIYFQGNSAPDKSGLPSDRFSAERTGGSVSTLTIQRTQQEDSAVYLCASSLVAGASYNEQFFGPGTRLTVL.

CDR3 residues: CASKAGTRINTDTQYF. The CDR3 DNA sequence: TGTGCCAGCAAAGCCGGGACCAGAATTAACACAGATACGCAGTATTTT. The V and J genes are TRBV6-1 and TRBJ2-3; possibly TRBD1 or TRBD2 for D (5 bases each). Germline CDR1 is MNHNS and CDR2 is SASEGT. The CDR3 runs to 16 residues. V was shortened by 7 bases and J by 2 bases, with 19 bases between the two germline ends.

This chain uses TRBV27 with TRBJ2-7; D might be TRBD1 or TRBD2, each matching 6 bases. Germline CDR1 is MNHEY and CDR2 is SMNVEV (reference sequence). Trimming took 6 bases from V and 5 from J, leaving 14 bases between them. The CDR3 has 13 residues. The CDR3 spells CASRPGEVNEQYF. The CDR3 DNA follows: TGTGCCAGCAGACCAGGGGAGGTCAACGAGCAGTACTTC.

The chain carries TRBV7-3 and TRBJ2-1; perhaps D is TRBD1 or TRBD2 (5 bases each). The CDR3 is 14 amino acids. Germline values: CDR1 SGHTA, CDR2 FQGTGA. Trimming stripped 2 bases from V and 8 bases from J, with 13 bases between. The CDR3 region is CASSLGGVRDEQFF. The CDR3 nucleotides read TGTGCCAGCAGCTTAGGGGGAGTTCGGGATGAGCAGTTCTTC.

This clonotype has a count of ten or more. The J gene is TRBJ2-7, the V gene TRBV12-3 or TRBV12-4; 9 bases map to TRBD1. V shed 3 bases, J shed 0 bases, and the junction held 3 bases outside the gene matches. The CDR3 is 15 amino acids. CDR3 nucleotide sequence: TGTGCCAGCAGTTTCCGGGACAGGGCCTCCTACGAGCAGTACTTC. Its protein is CASSFRDRASYEQYF.

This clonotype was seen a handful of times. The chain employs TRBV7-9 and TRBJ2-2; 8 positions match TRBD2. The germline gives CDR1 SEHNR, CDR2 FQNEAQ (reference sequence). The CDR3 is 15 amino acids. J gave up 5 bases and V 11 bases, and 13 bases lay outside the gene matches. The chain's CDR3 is CAVTSGGKQTGELFF. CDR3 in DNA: TGTGCCGTAACCAGCGGGGGAAAACAAACCGGGGAGCTGTTTTTT.

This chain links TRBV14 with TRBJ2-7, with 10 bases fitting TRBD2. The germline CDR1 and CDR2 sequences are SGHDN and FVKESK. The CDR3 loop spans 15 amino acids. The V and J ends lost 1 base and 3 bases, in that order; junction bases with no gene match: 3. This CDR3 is CASSQGLAGIYEQYF. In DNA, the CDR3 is TGTGCCAGCAGCCAAGGACTAGCGGGTATCTACGAGCAGTACTTC.

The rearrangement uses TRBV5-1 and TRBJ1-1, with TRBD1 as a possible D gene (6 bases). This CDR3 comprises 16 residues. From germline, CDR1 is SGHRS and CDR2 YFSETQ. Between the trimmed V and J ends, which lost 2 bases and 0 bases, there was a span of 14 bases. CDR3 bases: TGCGCCAGCAGCTTACGTGGGGGGACAATGAACACTGAAGCTTTCTTT. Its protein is CASSLRGGTMNTEAFF.

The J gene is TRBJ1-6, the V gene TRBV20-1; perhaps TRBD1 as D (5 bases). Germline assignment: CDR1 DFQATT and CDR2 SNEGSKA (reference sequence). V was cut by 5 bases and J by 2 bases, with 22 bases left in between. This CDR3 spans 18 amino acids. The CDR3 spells CSAPSFGGGPPYNSPLHF. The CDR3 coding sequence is TGCAGTGCTCCAAGTTTCGGCGGGGGTCCCCCCTATAATTCACCCCTCCACTTT.

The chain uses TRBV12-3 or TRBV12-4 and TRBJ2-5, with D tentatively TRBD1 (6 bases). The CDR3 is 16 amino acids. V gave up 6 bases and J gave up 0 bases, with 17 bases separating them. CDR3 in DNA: TGTGCCAGCAGGGGAGAGTGGGGGCCGTACCAAGAGACCCAGTACTTC. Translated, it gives CASRGEWGPYQETQYF.

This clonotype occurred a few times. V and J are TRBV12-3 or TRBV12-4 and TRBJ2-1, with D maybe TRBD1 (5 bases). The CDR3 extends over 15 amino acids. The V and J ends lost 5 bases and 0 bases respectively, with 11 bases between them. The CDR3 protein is CASSLGAVSYNEQFF. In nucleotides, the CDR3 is TGTGCCAGCAGTCTAGGGGCAGTCTCCTACAATGAGCAGTTCTTC.

The CDR3, as DNA: TGTGCCAGCAGTTATGATTGGCAGACTAATGAAAAACTGTTTTTT. Translated, it gives CASSYDWQTNEKLFF. V is TRBV5-5 and J is TRBJ1-4; D is undetermined. This CDR3 spans 15 amino acids. V dropped 5 bases and J dropped 2 bases, with 13 bases sitting between them. Germline V gene data show CDR1 as SGHKS and CDR2 as YYEKEE (reference sequence).

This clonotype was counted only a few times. The CDR3 DNA reads as TGCGCCAGCAGTCCTGGACAGGATAACACCGGGGAGCTGTTTTTT. Translated: CASSPGQDNTGELFF. The chain combines TRBV5-1 with TRBJ2-2; 7 bases line up with TRBD1. This CDR3 spans 15 amino acids. After removal of 5 bases from V and 2 bases from J, the junction contained 6 bases not matched to a gene. Germline V CDR1 and CDR2: SGHRS, YFSETQ.

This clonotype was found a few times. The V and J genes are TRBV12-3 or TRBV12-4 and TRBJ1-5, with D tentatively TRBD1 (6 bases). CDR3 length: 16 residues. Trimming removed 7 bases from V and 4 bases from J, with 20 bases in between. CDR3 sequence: CASTLRGGGRNQPQHF. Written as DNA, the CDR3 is TGTGCCAGCACTCTTAGAGGAGGGGGACGGAATCAGCCCCAGCATTTT.

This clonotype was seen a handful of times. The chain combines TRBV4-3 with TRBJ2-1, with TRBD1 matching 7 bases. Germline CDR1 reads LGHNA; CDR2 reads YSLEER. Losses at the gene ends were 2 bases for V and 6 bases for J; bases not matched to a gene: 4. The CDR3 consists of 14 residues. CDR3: CASSQTTGSNEQFF. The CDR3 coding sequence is TGCGCCAGCAGCCAAACGACAGGGAGCAATGAGCAGTTCTTC.

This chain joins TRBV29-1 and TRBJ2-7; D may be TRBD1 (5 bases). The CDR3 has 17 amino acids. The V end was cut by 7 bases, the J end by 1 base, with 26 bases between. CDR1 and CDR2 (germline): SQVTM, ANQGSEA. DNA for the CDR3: TGCAGCGATAGGGGCCAGCCCCTCGGAGTGTTGTCCTACGAGCAGTACTTC. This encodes CSDRGQPLGVLSYEQYF.